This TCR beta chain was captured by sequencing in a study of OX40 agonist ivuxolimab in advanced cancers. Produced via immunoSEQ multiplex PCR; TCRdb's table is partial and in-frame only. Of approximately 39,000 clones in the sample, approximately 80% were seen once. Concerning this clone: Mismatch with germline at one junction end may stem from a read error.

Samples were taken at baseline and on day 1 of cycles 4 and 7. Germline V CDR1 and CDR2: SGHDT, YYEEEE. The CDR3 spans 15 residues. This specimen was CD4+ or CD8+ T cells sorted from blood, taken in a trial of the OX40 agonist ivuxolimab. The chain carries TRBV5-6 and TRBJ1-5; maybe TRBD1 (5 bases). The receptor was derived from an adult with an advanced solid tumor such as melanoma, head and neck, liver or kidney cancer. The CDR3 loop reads CASSLQEFSNQPQHF. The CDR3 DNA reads TGCGCCAGCAGCCTACAGGAGTTTAGCAATCAGCCCCAGCATTTT.